This TCR beta chain appears in the sequencing data of a study of shared clonotypes between healthy human individuals. Overall study findings and caveats: Researchers found naive subsets generally carried larger estimated richness than memory subsets.

An even split of each subset's genomic DNA across several immunoSEQ plates was performed. Using immunoSEQ multiplex PCR, the repertoire was profiled, and TCRdb retains in-frame clones only, with some absent. The sample has over a million clones; 97% to 99% are singletons. A note on this clone: Its matching antigen is unknown.

A CD45RA-negative memory subset and a CD45RA+ naive subset were separated from the CD4+ cells. The CDR3 runs 13 residues. Germline CDR1 is SGHAT and CDR2 is FQNNGV. Trimming took 0 bases from V and 2 from J, leaving 4 bases between them. Input material: naive CD4+ T cells sorted from blood. Subset given: CD45RA+ positively selected. This TCR was recovered from a man aged 30 to 45 in good health. This chain uses TRBV11-2 with TRBJ1-1; no clear D gene. CDR3 in amino acids: CASSLEDNTEAFF. CDR3 DNA: TGTGCCAGCAGCTTAGAAGATAACACTGAAGCTTTCTTT.